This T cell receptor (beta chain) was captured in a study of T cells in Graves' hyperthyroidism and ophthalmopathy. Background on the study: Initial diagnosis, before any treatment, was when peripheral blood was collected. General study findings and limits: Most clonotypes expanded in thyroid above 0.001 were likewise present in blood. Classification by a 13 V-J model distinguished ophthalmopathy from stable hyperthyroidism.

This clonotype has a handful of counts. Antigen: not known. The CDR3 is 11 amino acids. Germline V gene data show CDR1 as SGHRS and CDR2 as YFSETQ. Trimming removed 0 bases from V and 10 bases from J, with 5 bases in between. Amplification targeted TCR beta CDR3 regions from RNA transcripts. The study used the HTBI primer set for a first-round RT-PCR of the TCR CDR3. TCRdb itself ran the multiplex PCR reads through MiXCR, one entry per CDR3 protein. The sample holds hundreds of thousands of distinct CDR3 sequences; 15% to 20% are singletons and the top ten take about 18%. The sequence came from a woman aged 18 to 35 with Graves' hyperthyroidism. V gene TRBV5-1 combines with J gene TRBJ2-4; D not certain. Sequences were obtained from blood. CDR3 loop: CASSLDSIQYF. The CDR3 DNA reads TGCGCCAGCAGCTTGGACAGTATTCAGTACTTC.